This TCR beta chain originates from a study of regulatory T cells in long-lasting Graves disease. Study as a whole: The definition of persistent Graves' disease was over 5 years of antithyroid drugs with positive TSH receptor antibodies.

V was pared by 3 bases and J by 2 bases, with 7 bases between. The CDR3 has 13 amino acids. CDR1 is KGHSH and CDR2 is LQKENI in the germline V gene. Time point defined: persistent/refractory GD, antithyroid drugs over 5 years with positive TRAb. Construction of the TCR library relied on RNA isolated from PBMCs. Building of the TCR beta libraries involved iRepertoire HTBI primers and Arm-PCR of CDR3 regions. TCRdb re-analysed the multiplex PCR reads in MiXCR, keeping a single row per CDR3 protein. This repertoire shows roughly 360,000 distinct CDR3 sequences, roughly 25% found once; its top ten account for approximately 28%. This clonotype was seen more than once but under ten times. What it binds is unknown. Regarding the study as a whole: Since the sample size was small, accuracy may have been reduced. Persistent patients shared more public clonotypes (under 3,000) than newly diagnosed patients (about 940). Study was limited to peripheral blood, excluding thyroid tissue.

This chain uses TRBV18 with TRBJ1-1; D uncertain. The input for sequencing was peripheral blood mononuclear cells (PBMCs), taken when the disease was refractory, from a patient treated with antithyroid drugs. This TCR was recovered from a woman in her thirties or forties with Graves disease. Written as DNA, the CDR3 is TGTGCCAGCTCACCGTATGTAAACACTGAAGCTTTCTTT. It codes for CASSPYVNTEAFF.